These 16 T cell receptor beta chains originate from one sample sequenced in a study of metastatic and nonmetastatic thyroid tumors. TCRdb called clones again from the PCR reads with MiXCR. The sample comprises roughly 7,000 clones, approximately 32% of which are singletons, and approximately 12% rests with the top ten. Not a single patient had been given any form of treatment at any point before undergoing thyroid surgery. Sequenced material: adjacent normal tissue. The receptors here all came from a female donor with papillary thyroid cancer or a benign thyroid nodule (not recorded which). Some clones in this sample may be carry-over from other donors' samples.

This clone was observed a handful of times. The chain uses TRBV27 and TRBJ1-2; TRBD1 is a possible D gene (6 bases). The CDR3 extends over 16 amino acids. The V gene lost 5 bases and the J gene lost 4 bases, with 20 bases spanning the gap. Germline values: CDR1 MNHEY, CDR2 SMNVEV (reference sequence). CDR3 residues: CASSPEGGLPAYGYTF. CDR3 nucleotides: TGTGCCAGCAGTCCCGAGGGGGGGCTCCCTGCCTATGGCTACACCTTC.

This clone was counted only a few times. The chain carries TRBV4-2 and TRBJ2-7, with D possibly TRBD1 on 5 matching bases. The ends were cut back, 3 bases at V and 3 bases at J, with 12 bases in the middle. The CDR3 contains 14 residues. Germline CDR1 reads LGHNA; CDR2 reads YNFKEQ. The CDR3 bases are TGTGCCAGCAGCCAGGAAGCAGGGCGCTACGAGCAGTACTTC. It is translated as CASSQEAGRYEQYF.

The chain combines TRBV11-1 with TRBJ2-1; 10 positions match TRBD2. The CDR3 runs to 15 residues. V lost 9 bases to trimming and J lost 11 bases; unmatched junction nucleotides: 16. Germline V gene sequence: CDR1 SGHAT, CDR2 FQDESV (reference sequence). This chain's CDR3 is CASQMGLAGEGQQFF. CDR3 coding DNA: TGTGCCAGTCAAATGGGTCTAGCGGGAGAGGGGCAGCAGTTCTTC.

This clone is labeled as medium-sized. V and J are TRBV19 and TRBJ1-6; 11 nucleotides line up with TRBD1. Germline CDR1 reads LNHDA; CDR2 reads SQIVND (reference sequence). With V trimmed by 2 bases and J by 7 bases, 7 bases remained unmatched. This CDR3 is built from 17 residues. The CDR3 DNA reads as TGTGCCAGTAGTATAAGGACAGGGGGCGCTCGGAATTCACCCCTCCACTTT. Translating it yields CASSIRTGGARNSPLHF.

This clone came up a few times. The chain links TRBV6-1 to TRBJ2-7; a possible D gene is TRBD2 (5 bases). Germline CDR1 MNHNS, CDR2 SASEGT. The CDR3 runs to 15 residues. Between the trimmed V and J ends, which lost 5 bases and 4 bases, there was a span of 18 bases. This CDR3 reads CASSFESVRVYEQYF. The CDR3 DNA is TGTGCCAGCAGTTTTGAGAGCGTGAGGGTATACGAGCAGTACTTC.

V gene TRBV6-2 or TRBV6-3 combines with J gene TRBJ2-7; D not certain. The germline V gene has CDR1 MNHEY and CDR2 SVGEGT. Trimming pared 2 bases from V and 3 bases from J, leaving 8 bases between. CDR3 length equals 13 residues. CDR3 DNA: TGTGCCAGCAGTTACGCCACCATCTACGAGCAGTACTTC. It translates to CASSYATIYEQYF.

This chain connects TRBV7-2 to TRBJ1-2; D is perhaps TRBD1 (6 bases). Trimming removed 4 bases at V and 8 bases at J, with 20 bases between. The germline gives CDR1 SGHTA, CDR2 FQGNSA. The CDR3 loop spans 15 amino acids. CDR3 residues: CASSSYRQGLRGYTF. DNA of the CDR3: TGTGCCAGCAGCTCATACCGCCAGGGGCTAAGGGGCTACACCTTC.

Judged by abundance, this clone is medium-sized (0.01 to 0.1%). The V and J genes are TRBV5-1 and TRBJ2-7; D might be TRBD2 (5 bases). The CDR3 has 14 residues. V lost 4 bases to trimming and J lost 3 bases, with 14 bases between them. From germline, CDR1 is SGHRS and CDR2 YFSETQ. The CDR3 reads CASSAGQDGYEQYF. CDR3 DNA: TGCGCCAGCAGCGCGGGTCAGGATGGCTACGAGCAGTACTTC.

This clone qualifies as medium-sized. The genes are TRBV20-1 and TRBJ1-5; D is ambiguous. Germline assignment: CDR1 DFQATT and CDR2 SNEGSKA (reference sequence). The length of the CDR3 is 12 residues. Trimming shortened V by 5 bases and J by 7 bases, and 12 bases separated the two germline ends. The CDR3 protein is CSAGRRGQPQHF. The CDR3 region has the DNA TGCAGTGCTGGCCGGCGGGGACAGCCCCAGCATTTT.

This clone was counted between two and nine times. This rearrangement joins TRBV10-1 to TRBJ1-5; D might be TRBD1 (5 bases). Germline CDR1 is WNHNN and CDR2 is SYGVQD (reference sequence). V was clipped by 0 bases and J by 5 bases, with 8 bases between them. This CDR3 is 14 amino acids long. The CDR3 spells CASSESRGDQPQHF. The CDR3 coding sequence is TGCGCCAGCAGTGAGTCAAGGGGAGATCAGCCCCAGCATTTT.

In this sample, this clone is medium-sized. This rearrangement joins TRBV7-2 to TRBJ2-3, with D unresolved. V shed 4 bases and J shed 1 base, with 6 bases lying between them. Per germline, CDR1 SGHTA and CDR2 FQGNSA. The CDR3 is made up of 13 amino acids. This chain's CDR3 is CASSSPGTDTQYF. Written as DNA, the CDR3 is TGTGCCAGCAGCTCGCCTGGCACAGATACGCAGTATTTT.

About this clone: Its ends do not fully match the called genes, so a read error is possible. This sequence joins TRBV6-1 and TRBJ1-1; D perhaps matches TRBD1 (5 bases). Germline assignment: CDR1 MNHNS and CDR2 SASEGT. This CDR3 contains 13 residues. CDR3 DNA sequence: TGTGCCAGCAGTGTGGGGGTGAACACTGAAGATTTATTT. The encoded protein is CASSVGVNTEDLF.

Only a few counts were recorded for this clone. The chain couples TRBV29-1 to TRBJ1-1, with D tentatively TRBD1 (5 bases). The CDR3 is 13 amino acids. CDR1 SQVTM and CDR2 ANQGSEA come from the germline V gene. Trimming took off 3 bases at V and 3 bases at J, with 11 bases between the two ends. The CDR3 protein is CSVDRGWDTEAFF. CDR3 sequence (DNA): TGCAGCGTTGATCGGGGGTGGGACACTGAAGCTTTCTTT.

This clone came up once. This chain uses TRBV13 with TRBJ1-5; 8 nucleotides line up with TRBD1. The J segment lost 1 base and the V segment lost 4 bases, leaving 15 bases of the junction unmatched. CDR3 size: 19 residues. Germline CDR1 is PRHDT and CDR2 is FYEKMQ (reference sequence). Written as DNA, the CDR3 is TGTGCCAGCAGCTCAGGGACAGGTCGTGAAGTGTTGAGCAATCAGCCCCAGCATTTT. Amino acid sequence: CASSSGTGREVLSNQPQHF. Looking up the rest from reference TRBV13 and TRBJ1-5 gives the full variable domain: AAGVIQSPRHLIKEKRETATLKCYPIPRHDTVYWYQQGPGQDPQFLISFYEKMQSDKGSIPDRFSAQQFSDYHSELNMSSLELGDSALYFCASSSGTGREVLSNQPQHFGDGTRLSIL.

This clone is judged medium-sized. The genes are TRBV7-8 and TRBJ2-5, with D tentatively TRBD1 (6 bases). Germline V gene sequence: CDR1 SGHVS, CDR2 FQNEAQ. This CDR3 contains 15 residues. V was pared by 0 bases and J by 4 bases, with 12 bases between. The CDR3 protein is CASSLAPGQGETQYF. The CDR3, as DNA: TGTGCCAGCAGCTTAGCTCCGGGACAAGGAGAGACCCAGTACTTC.

This clone was counted only a few times. J is TRBJ2-5 and V is TRBV12-3 or TRBV12-4, with D uncertain. Trimming removed 6 bases from V and 4 bases from J, with 21 bases in between. The CDR3 is made up of 16 amino acids. In DNA form, the CDR3 reads TGTGCCAGCAGCCCAACTCGGGCTGGATGGGGAGAGACCCAGTACTTC. It yields the protein CASSPTRAGWGETQYF.